Each of the 23 T cell receptor beta chains below was sequenced from the same sample in a study of T cell repertoires in cytomegalovirus infection. MiXCR, run by TCRdb on the reads, gives a single entry per CDR3 protein. The repertoire holds approximately 750,000 distinct CDR3 sequences, with less than 40% as singletons. Sequencing was carried out using PBMCs. All receptors come from a human donor in good health (CMV status not recorded). Some clones in this sample may be carry-over from other donors' samples.

This clonotype has more than one count but fewer than ten. The rearrangement uses TRBV6-6 and TRBJ1-4; D unclear. With 3 bases removed from V and 5 bases from J, the gap between germline ends came to 13 bases. This CDR3 has 15 residues. Per the germline V gene, CDR1 is MNHNY and CDR2 is SVGAGI (reference sequence). The CDR3 DNA sequence: TGTGCCAGCAGTTATGGCACAGCCAAGAATGAAAAACTGTTTTTT. Translation gives CASSYGTAKNEKLFF.

The CDR3 loop is CATQLLRTTTDTQYF. Written as DNA, the CDR3 is TGTGCCACTCAGTTACTTCGTACCACCACAGATACGCAGTATTTT. This chain connects TRBV6-8 to TRBJ2-3, with D uncertain. This CDR3 is 15 amino acids long. The germline V gene has CDR1 MNHGY and CDR2 SAAAGT. Between the trimmed V and J ends, which lost 10 bases and 2 bases, there was a span of 19 bases.

This clonotype was counted a few times. The chain combines TRBV19 with TRBJ2-2; 9 bases match TRBD2. Germline V gives CDR1 LNHDA, CDR2 SQIVND (reference sequence). The CDR3 runs to 15 residues. Losses at the gene ends were 6 bases for V and 2 bases for J; bases not matched to a gene: 4. The chain's CDR3 is CASRTSGLNTGELFF. CDR3 DNA: TGTGCCAGTAGAACTAGCGGGTTAAACACCGGGGAGCTGTTTTTT.

This clonotype was seen only a few times. This chain links TRBV5-1 with TRBJ2-3; D is possibly TRBD2 (5 bases). This CDR3 is 14 amino acids long. Trimming removed 2 bases at V and 0 bases at J, with 7 bases between. Looked up from germline, CDR1 is SGHRS and CDR2 is YFSETQ. The CDR3 sequence is CASSFRTSTDTQYF. The CDR3, as DNA: TGCGCCAGCAGCTTTAGGACTAGCACAGATACGCAGTATTTT.

This clonotype was counted a few times. The V call is TRBV12-3 or TRBV12-4, the J call TRBJ2-1; 7 nucleotides line up with TRBD1. Trimming cost V 1 base and J 7 bases; bases outside gene matches: 10. The CDR3 loop spans 16 amino acids. This CDR3 is CASSLDTGVVWNEQFF. As DNA, the CDR3 is TGTGCCAGCAGTTTAGATACAGGGGTGGTGTGGAATGAGCAGTTCTTC.

The sample holds a few counts of this clonotype. This sequence joins TRBV4-1 and TRBJ2-7; 10 positions match TRBD1. CDR1 is MGHRA and CDR2 is YSYEKL in the germline V gene. This CDR3 contains 18 residues. With V trimmed by 0 bases and J by 7 bases, 15 bases remained unmatched. The CDR3 loop reads CASSQDPGSDRGHQEQYF. The CDR3 DNA sequence: TGCGCCAGCAGCCAAGATCCGGGTTCCGACAGGGGGCATCAGGAGCAGTACTTC.

This clonotype was found many times. V is TRBV7-2 and J is TRBJ2-5; 10 bases line up with TRBD2. Germline V gives CDR1 SGHTA, CDR2 FQGNSA. The CDR3 consists of 16 residues. The junction had 10 bases not matched to a gene; V was cut back by 2 bases and J by 7 bases. The CDR3 DNA sequence: TGTGCCAGCAGCTTAACCGGGACTAGCGCGAGGGGGACCCAGTACTTC. It encodes CASSLTGTSARGTQYF. Full variable domain (outside the CDR3, taken from reference TRBV7-2 and TRBJ2-5): GAGVSQSPSNKVTEKGKDVELRCDPISGHTALYWYRQSLGQGLEFLIYFQGNSAPDKSGLPSDRFSAERTGGSVSTLTIQRTQQEDSAVYLCASSLTGTSARGTQYFGPGTRLLVL.

The rearrangement links TRBV5-4 to TRBJ2-1; tentatively, D is TRBD2 (7 bases). The V gene lost 7 bases and the J gene lost 8 bases, with 25 bases spanning the gap. This CDR3 comprises 16 residues. Germline loops: CDR1 SGHNT, CDR2 YYREEE (reference sequence). This CDR3 reads CASPPSAGGLLDEQFF. For the CDR3, the DNA is TGTGCCAGCCCCCCCTCCGCCGGGGGGCTATTAGATGAGCAGTTCTTC.

Many counts were recorded for this clonotype. The chain couples TRBV7-8 to TRBJ2-2, with 8 bases aligning to TRBD2. The CDR3 extends over 16 amino acids. Germline loops: CDR1 SGHVS, CDR2 FQNEAQ. Trimming took 0 bases from V and 1 from J; bases not matched to a gene: 1. The CDR3 loop reads CASSLAAGGNTGELFF. The CDR3 region has the DNA TGTGCCAGCAGCTTAGCGGCGGGAGGGAACACCGGGGAGCTGTTTTTT.

V usage is TRBV28 and J usage is TRBJ1-2; 8 bases match TRBD1. CDR1 is MDHEN, CDR2 SYDVKM, per germline. The CDR3 spans 14 residues. Germline trimming cut 3 bases from V and 8 bases from J; bases unmatched to any gene: 8. Written as DNA, the CDR3 is TGTGCCAGCAGTTTCCAGACAGGGGCTAGGGGCTACACCTTC. It yields the protein CASSFQTGARGYTF.

This sequence joins TRBV28 and TRBJ1-5, with TRBD1 matching 8 bases. The CDR3 sequence is 18 residues long. V gave up 2 bases and J gave up 1 base; unmatched junction bases: 10. Germline assignment: CDR1 MDHEN and CDR2 SYDVKM. CDR3 DNA: TGTGCCAGCAGTTTAGTCCCGACAGGGGTTAGGAGCAATCAGCCCCAGCATTTT. Translated, it gives CASSLVPTGVRSNQPQHF.

This clonotype was seen many times. The V gene is TRBV4-1, the J gene TRBJ1-1; no reliable D call. Deletions cut 0 bases from V and 8 bases from J, with 10 bases between. CDR1 MGHRA and CDR2 YSYEKL come from the germline V gene. CDR3 length: 13 residues. The chain's CDR3 is CASSQDFWREAFF. CDR3 nucleotide sequence: TGCGCCAGCAGCCAAGATTTTTGGAGGGAAGCTTTCTTT.

This clonotype turned up a few times. The V and J genes are TRBV28 and TRBJ2-1; D unclear. The CDR3 is made up of 14 amino acids. From germline, CDR1 is MDHEN and CDR2 SYDVKM. The V end lost 2 bases, the J end lost 4 bases, and 9 bases lay between the germline ends. The DNA of the CDR3 is TGTGCCAGCAGTTTAGTGAGGCAGTACAATGAGCAGTTCTTC. Amino acids: CASSLVRQYNEQFF.

The rearrangement joins TRBV7-9 to TRBJ1-1; the match to TRBD1 covers 9 bases. The germline CDR1 and CDR2 sequences are SEHNR and FQNEAQ (reference sequence). This CDR3 has 15 amino acids. J was trimmed by 5 bases and V by 5 bases; bases with no gene match: 9. CDR3 bases: TGTGCCAGCAGCGGAAAACAGGGGGCTTTGACTGAAGCTTTCTTT. Amino acid sequence: CASSGKQGALTEAFF.

The CDR3 nucleotides read TGTGCCAGCAGCATAGGTGCACTAGCGGCAGGTAATGAGCAGTTCTTC. The encoded protein is CASSIGALAAGNEQFF. This chain uses TRBV7-9 with TRBJ2-1, with 8 bases identical to TRBD2. J gave up 7 bases and V 5 bases, and 13 bases lay outside the gene matches. This CDR3 has 16 amino acids. Germline V gene data show CDR1 as SEHNR and CDR2 as FQNEAQ (reference sequence).

This clonotype showed up just once. This may be a read error: a much more frequent sequence differs by one nucleotide. The chain recombines TRBV6-6 with TRBJ1-5; 8 bases are shared with TRBD1. This CDR3 comprises 13 residues. Germline V gene lookup returns CDR1 MNHNY and CDR2 SVGAGI (reference sequence). The CDR3 DNA reads TGTGACAGCACAGGGGGAAGCAATCAGCCCCAGCATTTT. Its translation: CDSTGGSNQPQHF.

The CDR3 loop reads CASSKPRAQGAGPSSGANVLTF. For the CDR3, the DNA is TGTGCCAGCAGCAAACCGCGCGCTCAGGGGGCTGGTCCAAGCTCTGGGGCCAACGTCCTGACTTTC. The rearrangement uses TRBV12-3 or TRBV12-4 and TRBJ2-6; 8 bases line up with TRBD1. This CDR3 spans 22 amino acids. With 6 bases clipped from V and 0 bases from J, the junction kept 22 bases outside the gene matches.

CDR3 sequence: CSVEAGGAKNIQYF. The CDR3 DNA reads as TGCAGCGTTGAAGCCGGCGGAGCCAAAAACATTCAGTACTTC. V usage is TRBV29-1 and J usage is TRBJ2-4, with D unresolved. The length of the CDR3 is 14 residues. CDR1 SQVTM and CDR2 ANQGSEA come from the germline V gene. Trimming left V 1 base short and J 0 bases short, with 7 bases between.

The chain has TRBV7-8 and TRBJ2-3, with 7 bases that match TRBD2. This CDR3 contains 16 residues. J gave up 2 bases and V 3 bases, and 8 bases lay outside the gene matches. Per germline, CDR1 SGHVS and CDR2 FQNEAQ. CDR3 region: CASSFSASGYTDTQYF. DNA of the CDR3: TGTGCCAGCAGCTTTTCGGCTAGCGGCTACACAGATACGCAGTATTTT.

Comments on this clonotype: Being one base from a much bigger clone, this may be a read error. The CDR3 carries no conserved terminal phenylalanine or tryptophan, so it likely arises from a read error. J is TRBJ1-6 and V is TRBV12-3 or TRBV12-4; D call uncertain. Trimming cost V 10 bases and J 3 bases, with 13 bases left between them. The CDR3 spans 14 residues. The CDR3 sequence is CATGREFYNSPLHL. The CDR3 DNA reads as TGTGCCACCGGACGGGAATTCTATAATTCACCCCTCCACTTG.

This clonotype showed up just a few times. This chain uses TRBV12-3 or TRBV12-4 with TRBJ2-1; 10 positions agree with TRBD2. V shed 6 bases, J shed 4 bases, and the junction held 6 bases outside the gene matches. This CDR3 has 15 residues. The CDR3 DNA is TGTGCCAGCAGGGTACTAGCGGGATTTTACAATGAGCAGTTCTTC. Residues: CASRVLAGFYNEQFF.

This clonotype was recorded many times. The chain recombines TRBV7-2 with TRBJ2-2, with D tentatively TRBD1 (6 bases). This CDR3 is 17 amino acids long. V shed 0 bases and J shed 4 bases, with 15 bases lying between them. Germline CDR1 is SGHTA and CDR2 is FQGNSA. The CDR3: CASSLANDRSSTGELFF. The CDR3 coding sequence is TGTGCCAGCAGCTTAGCCAACGACAGGTCCTCCACCGGGGAGCTGTTTTTT.

This clonotype was recorded many times. This chain uses TRBV7-2 with TRBJ2-7, with 7 bases that match TRBD2. The trim removed 2 bases at V and 9 bases at J, leaving 16 bases unmatched. The germline CDR1 and CDR2 sequences are SGHTA and FQGNSA. The CDR3 totals 16 residues. DNA for the CDR3: TGTGCCAGCAGCTTAACTTCGGGGGGACTACCAGAACGGCAGTACTTC. Protein sequence: CASSLTSGGLPERQYF.